The next 19 T cell receptor beta chains were all read from a single sample in a study of OX40 agonist ivuxolimab in advanced cancers. The method was immunoSEQ multiplex PCR; TCRdb's version includes in-frame clones alone and lacks a portion of them. Here the sample spans some 85,000 clones, roughly nine tenths being singletons. The source was CD4+ or CD8+ T cells sorted from blood, collected in a trial of the OX40 agonist ivuxolimab. The source of these receptors is an adult with an advanced solid tumor such as melanoma, head and neck, liver or kidney cancer.

V gene TRBV28 combines with J gene TRBJ2-7; possible D gene TRBD2, 6 bases. V lost 6 bases and J 3 bases, leaving 24 bases between the germline ends. The germline gives CDR1 MDHEN, CDR2 SYDVKM. The CDR3 covers 17 residues. DNA of the CDR3: TGTGCCAGCAGCACATTCCCCCCGGGAGTTTCCTTCTACGAGCAGTACTTC. Encoded protein: CASSTFPPGVSFYEQYF.

The chain links TRBV6-5 to TRBJ2-7; tentative D call: TRBD1 (6 bases). Germline V gene data show CDR1 as MNHEY and CDR2 as SVGAGI. The CDR3 covers 16 residues. V lost 0 bases and J lost 3, with 15 bases in between. CDR3 bases: TGTGCCAGCAGTTACTCTGGGGCAGGGGCTCACTACGAGCAGTACTTC. It translates to CASSYSGAGAHYEQYF.

J is TRBJ2-7 and V is TRBV5-6, with D perhaps TRBD2 (6 bases). The CDR3 has 14 residues. CDR1 and CDR2 from the germline V gene are SGHDT and YYEEEE. Trimming cost V 2 bases and J 6 bases, with 15 bases left between them. The CDR3 DNA is TGTGCCAGCAGCTTTTCGCGGGGTTCAAGCGAGCAGTACTTC. Encoded protein: CASSFSRGSSEQYF.

This sequence joins TRBV18 and TRBJ1-1; D is undetermined. The CDR3 consists of 13 residues. V shed 3 bases and J shed 4 bases, with 9 bases lying between them. Germline V gene lookup returns CDR1 KGHSH and CDR2 LQKENI. The CDR3 DNA reads as TGTGCCAGCTCACCTGGGGAGGGCACTGAAGCTTTCTTT. Encoded protein: CASSPGEGTEAFF.

This rearrangement joins TRBV5-6 to TRBJ2-4; possible D gene TRBD1, 6 bases. V gave up 6 bases and J gave up 1 base, with 11 bases separating them. The CDR3 is 14 amino acids. Germline CDR1 and CDR2: SGHDT and YYEEEE. The CDR3 here is CASTHRVAKNIQYF. In DNA form, the CDR3 reads TGTGCCAGCACCCACAGGGTTGCCAAAAACATTCAGTACTTC.

On this clone itself: One end of the junction is discordant with germline, which a read error may explain. As DNA, the CDR3 is TGTGCCATCAGTCAGTCTAGTTACGAGCAGTACTTC. It translates to CAISQSSYEQYF. The chain joins TRBV10-3 to TRBJ2-7; D gene unclear. Germline assignment: CDR1 ENHRY and CDR2 SYGVKD. The CDR3 sequence is 12 residues long.

This chain links TRBV5-6 with TRBJ1-4, with D possibly being TRBD1 (5 bases). Germline CDR1 reads SGHDT; CDR2 reads YYEEEE. This CDR3 is built from 16 residues. Trimming removed 2 bases at V and 10 bases at J, with 21 bases between. CDR3 DNA sequence: TGTGCCAGCAGCTTCCGGGGGAAGGACCGCCCTGGAAAACTGTTTTTT. Its protein product is CASSFRGKDRPGKLFF. Full variable domain (rest looked up from reference TRBV5-6 and TRBJ1-4): DAGVTQSPTHLIKTRGQQVTLRCSPKSGHDTVSWYQQALGQGPQFIFQYYEEEERQRGNFPDRFSGHQFPNYSSELNVNALLLGDSALYLCASSFRGKDRPGKLFFGSGTQLSVL.

The chain carries TRBV6-1 and TRBJ2-7; the match to TRBD1 covers 9 bases. Trimming removed 6 bases from V and 4 bases from J; junction bases left unmatched: 7. Looked up from germline, CDR1 is MNHNS and CDR2 is SASEGT. This CDR3 has 14 amino acids. CDR3 DNA sequence: TGTGCCAGCAGCAAGACAGGGGGTTGGTACGAGCAGTACTTC. This codes for CASSKTGGWYEQYF.

The genes are TRBV5-1 and TRBJ2-7, with 8 bases fitting TRBD1. This CDR3 contains 16 residues. V lost 4 bases and J lost 1; bases outside the gene matches: 10. Germline CDR1 reads SGHRS; CDR2 reads YFSETQ. The CDR3 loop reads CASSAQAGGPSYEQYF. The CDR3 DNA reads TGCGCCAGCAGCGCCCAAGCAGGGGGCCCGTCCTACGAGCAGTACTTC.

The chain is built from TRBV5-4 and TRBJ2-5, with D perhaps matching TRBD1 (6 bases). The germline V and J ends were trimmed by 4 bases and 0 bases, with 16 bases remaining between them. The CDR3 sequence is 16 residues long. The germline gives CDR1 SGHNT, CDR2 YYREEE (reference sequence). In DNA, the CDR3 is TGTGCCAGCAGCCGACCGGGACAAAAGTACCAAGAGACCCAGTACTTC. Protein sequence: CASSRPGQKYQETQYF.

In its sample, this clone was seen once. This chain uses TRBV2 with TRBJ2-1; the match to TRBD1 covers 9 bases. The CDR3 totals 17 residues. Germline V CDR1 and CDR2: SNHLY, FYNNEI. J gave up 5 bases and V 8 bases, and 16 bases lay outside the gene matches. Here the CDR3 DNA reads TGTGCCAGCCGGGGCCTCACAGGGGGCGGACTAAACAATGAGCAGTTCTTC. Its translation is CASRGLTGGGLNNEQFF.

The V gene is TRBV2, the J gene TRBJ2-1, with D tentatively TRBD1 (5 bases). Trimming stripped 1 base from V and 2 bases from J, with 9 bases between. Germline CDR1 and CDR2: SNHLY and FYNNEI. The CDR3 runs 15 residues. In DNA form, the CDR3 reads TGTGCCAGCAGTGAAGGACAGAGTCCCTACAATGAGCAGTTCTTC. Its translation: CASSEGQSPYNEQFF. Full variable domain (missing parts from reference TRBV2 and TRBJ2-1): EPEVTQTPSHQVTQMGQEVILRCVPISNHLYFYWYRQILGQKVEFLVSFYNNEISEKSEIFDDQFSVERPDGSNFTLKIRSTKLEDSAMYFCASSEGQSPYNEQFFGPGTRLTVL.

This chain connects TRBV6-5 to TRBJ1-2, with no clear D. The CDR3 runs to 14 residues. Germline lookup yields CDR1 MNHEY and CDR2 SVGAGI. Trimming left V 7 bases short and J 0 bases short, with 12 bases between. The CDR3 region is CASTSWESNYGYTF. The CDR3 DNA sequence: TGTGCCAGCACCTCCTGGGAGTCTAACTATGGCTACACCTTC.

The chain couples TRBV15 to TRBJ2-3, with 8 bases matching TRBD2. CDR1 LNHNV and CDR2 YYDKDF come from the germline V gene (reference sequence). The CDR3 contains 16 residues. Trimming cost V 0 bases and J 0 bases; bases outside gene matches: 2. This CDR3 reads CATSREASGSTDTQYF. In DNA, the CDR3 is TGTGCCACCAGCAGAGAGGCTAGCGGGAGCACAGATACGCAGTATTTT.

This chain links TRBV5-1 with TRBJ2-7; maybe TRBD2 (5 bases). Germline values: CDR1 SGHRS, CDR2 YFSETQ. There are 12 residues in the CDR3. Between the trimmed V and J ends, which lost 7 bases and 5 bases, there was a span of 13 bases. This CDR3 is CASGLGTHEQYF. The CDR3 nucleotides are TGCGCCAGCGGACTGGGTACCCACGAGCAGTACTTC.

This chain connects TRBV6-5 to TRBJ1-1, with TRBD1 identical over 9 bases. V dropped 5 bases and J dropped 1; count of bases not matched to a gene: 2. The germline gives CDR1 MNHEY, CDR2 SVGAGI. CDR3 length equals 14 residues. This chain's CDR3 is CASSGQGWNTEAFF. DNA for the CDR3: TGTGCCAGCAGTGGACAGGGGTGGAACACTGAAGCTTTCTTT.

The genes are TRBV30 and TRBJ1-4; 10 bases fit TRBD1. The CDR3 runs to 14 residues. Trimming cost V 5 bases and J 7 bases; bases outside gene matches: 7. Germline assignment: CDR1 GTSNPN and CDR2 SVGIG (reference sequence). The CDR3 DNA is TGTGCCTGGGCGACAGGGGGCTTGTCTGAAAAACTGTTTTTT. This encodes CAWATGGLSEKLFF.

The chain joins TRBV14 to TRBJ1-4; D gene unclear. CDR3 size: 15 residues. Germline V gives CDR1 SGHDN, CDR2 FVKESK. V was shortened by 4 bases and J by 8 bases, with 17 bases between the two germline ends. CDR3 sequence reads: CASSRTGVLTEKLFF. CDR3 DNA sequence: TGTGCCAGCAGCCGTACTGGGGTCCTCACCGAAAAACTGTTTTTT.

The CDR3 protein is CASSPSGGTEAFF. Here the CDR3 DNA reads TGTGCCAGCAGCCCCTCCGGGGGGACTGAAGCTTTCTTT. The chain has TRBV27 and TRBJ1-1; tentatively, D is TRBD1 (5 bases). V shed 6 bases and J shed 5 bases, with 13 bases lying between them. From germline, CDR1 is MNHEY and CDR2 SMNVEV (reference sequence). The CDR3 length is 13 residues.